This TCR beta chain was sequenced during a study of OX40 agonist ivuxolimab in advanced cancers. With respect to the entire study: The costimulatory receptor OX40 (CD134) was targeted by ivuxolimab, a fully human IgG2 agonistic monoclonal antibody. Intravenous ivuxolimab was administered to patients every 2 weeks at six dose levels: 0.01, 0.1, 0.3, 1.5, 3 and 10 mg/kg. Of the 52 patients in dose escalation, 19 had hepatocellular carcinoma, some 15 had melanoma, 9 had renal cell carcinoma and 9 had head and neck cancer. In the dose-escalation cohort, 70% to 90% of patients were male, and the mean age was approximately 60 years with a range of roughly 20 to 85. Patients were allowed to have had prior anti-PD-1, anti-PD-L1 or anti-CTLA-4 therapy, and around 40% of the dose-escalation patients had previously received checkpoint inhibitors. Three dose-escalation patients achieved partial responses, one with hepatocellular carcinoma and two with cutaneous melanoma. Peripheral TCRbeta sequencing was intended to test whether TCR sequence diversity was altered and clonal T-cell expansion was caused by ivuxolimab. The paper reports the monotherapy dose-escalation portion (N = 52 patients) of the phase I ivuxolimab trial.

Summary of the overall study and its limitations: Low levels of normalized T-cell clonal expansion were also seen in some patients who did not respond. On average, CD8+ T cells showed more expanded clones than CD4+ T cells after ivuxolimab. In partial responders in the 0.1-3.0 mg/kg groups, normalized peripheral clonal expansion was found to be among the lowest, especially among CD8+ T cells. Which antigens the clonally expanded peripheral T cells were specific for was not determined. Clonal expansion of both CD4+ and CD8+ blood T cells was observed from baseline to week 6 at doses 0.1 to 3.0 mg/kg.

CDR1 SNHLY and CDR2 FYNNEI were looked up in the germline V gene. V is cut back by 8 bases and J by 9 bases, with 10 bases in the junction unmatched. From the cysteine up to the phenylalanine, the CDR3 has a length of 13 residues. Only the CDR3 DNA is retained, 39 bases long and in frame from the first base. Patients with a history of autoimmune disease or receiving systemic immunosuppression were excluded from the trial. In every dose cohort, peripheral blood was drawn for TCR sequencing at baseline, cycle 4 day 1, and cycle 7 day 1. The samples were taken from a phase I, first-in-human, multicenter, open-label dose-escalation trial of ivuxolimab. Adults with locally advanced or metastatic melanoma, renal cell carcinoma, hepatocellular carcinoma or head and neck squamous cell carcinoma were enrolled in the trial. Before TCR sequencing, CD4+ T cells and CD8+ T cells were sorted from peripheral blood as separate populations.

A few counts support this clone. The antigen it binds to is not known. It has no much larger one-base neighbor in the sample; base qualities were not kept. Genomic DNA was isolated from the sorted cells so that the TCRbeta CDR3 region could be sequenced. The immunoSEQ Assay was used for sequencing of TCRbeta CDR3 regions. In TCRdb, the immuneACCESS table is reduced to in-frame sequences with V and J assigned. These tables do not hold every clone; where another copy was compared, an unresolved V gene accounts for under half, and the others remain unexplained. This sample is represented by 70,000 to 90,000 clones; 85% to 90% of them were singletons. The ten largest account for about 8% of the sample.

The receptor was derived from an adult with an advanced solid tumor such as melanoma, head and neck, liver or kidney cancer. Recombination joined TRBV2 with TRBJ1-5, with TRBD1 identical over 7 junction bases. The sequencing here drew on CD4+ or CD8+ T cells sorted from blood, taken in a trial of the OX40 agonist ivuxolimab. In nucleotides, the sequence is TGTGCCAGCGGGCTAGACAGGGAGACGCCCCAGCATTTT. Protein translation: CASGLDRETPQHF.